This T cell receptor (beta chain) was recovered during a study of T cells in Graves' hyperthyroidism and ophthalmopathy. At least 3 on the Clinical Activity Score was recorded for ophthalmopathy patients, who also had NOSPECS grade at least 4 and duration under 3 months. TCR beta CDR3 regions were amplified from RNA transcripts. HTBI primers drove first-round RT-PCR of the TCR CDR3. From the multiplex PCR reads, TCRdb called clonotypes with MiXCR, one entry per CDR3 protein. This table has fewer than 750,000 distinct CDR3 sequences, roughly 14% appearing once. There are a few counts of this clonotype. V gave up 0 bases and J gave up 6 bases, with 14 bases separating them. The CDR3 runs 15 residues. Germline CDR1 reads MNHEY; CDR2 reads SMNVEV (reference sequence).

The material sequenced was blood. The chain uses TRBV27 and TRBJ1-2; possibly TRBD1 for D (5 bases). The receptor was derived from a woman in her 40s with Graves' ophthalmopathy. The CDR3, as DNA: TGTGCCAGCAGTTTATCTAGGGGCCGTGGGAATGGCTACACCTTC. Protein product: CASSLSRGRGNGYTF.